These T cell receptor beta chains were read from a single sample in a study of T cell repertoires in aging, cancer and after chemotherapy. TCRdb processed the multiplex PCR reads anew with MiXCR; each CDR3 protein has one entry. The sample lists around 1,300 distinct CDR3 sequences; over 20% were seen once. Sequencing was carried out using blood. The receptors originated from a human donor with a solid tumor. Each CDR3 is given with its conserved first and last residue.

J: TRBJ1-4; V: TRBV6-1; CDR3: CASSLVGDEKLFF
J: TRBJ1-4; V: TRBV27; CDR3: CASTSGTVGNEKLFF
J: TRBJ1-1; V: TRBV4-1; CDR3: CASSQAGGRGYTEAFF
J: TRBJ1-5; V: TRBV12-3/TRBV12-4; CDR3: CASSTGLGSVSNQPQHF
J: TRBJ1-2; V: TRBV29-1; CDR3: CSVGTGGADGYTF
J: TRBJ2-3; V: TRBV2; CDR3: CASRGRGLADTRYF
J: TRBJ2-3; V: TRBV5-6; CDR3: CASSFGEGGTDTQYF
J: TRBJ1-1; V: TRBV5-6; CDR3: CASTLTANTEAFF
J: TRBJ1-4; V: TRBV18; CDR3: CASSPYEGSTNEKLFF
J: TRBJ2-5; V: TRBV29-1; CDR3: CSARDRDKETQYF
J: TRBJ2-1; V: TRBV12-3/TRBV12-4; CDR3: CASSQGESYNEQFF
J: TRBJ1-2; V: TRBV6-5; CDR3: CASSPVTGQGFYGYTF
J: TRBJ1-5; V: TRBV5-4; CDR3: CASSLGGDGGGQPQHF
J: TRBJ1-1; V: TRBV4-3; CDR3: CASSETGNTEAFF
J: TRBJ1-5; V: TRBV6-1; CDR3: CASSGDSYQPQHF
J: TRBJ1-2; V: TRBV11-2; CDR3: CASSPDRPYGYTF
J: TRBJ1-5; V: TRBV18; CDR3: CASSPTGVGNQPQHF
J: TRBJ1-4; V: TRBV27; CDR3: CASSLTLEDRSNEKLFF
J: TRBJ1-5; V: TRBV7-9; CDR3: CASSSGTTLKPQHF
J: TRBJ1-1; V: TRBV19; CDR3: CASSPRVDTEAFF
J: TRBJ1-1; V: TRBV11-3; CDR3: CASSGGLEAFF
J: TRBJ1-3; V: TRBV5-1; CDR3: CASSLAVGTGGDTIYF
J: TRBJ2-1; V: TRBV6-5; CDR3: CASSYSRVYNEQFF
J: TRBJ2-3; V: TRBV6-6; CDR3: CASSLNPGQGTDTQYF
J: TRBJ1-2; V: TRBV5-4; CDR3: CASSLVAGRNYGYTF
J: TRBJ1-1; V: TRBV5-1; CDR3: CASSSGMNTEAFF
J: TRBJ2-5; V: TRBV24-1; CDR3: CATSDPGRGEGSARTQYF
J: TRBJ2-1; V: TRBV4-2; CDR3: CASSQDRSLGVKMGEQFF
J: TRBJ2-1; V: TRBV25-1; CDR3: CASSVSGGANEQFF
J: TRBJ2-1; V: TRBV18; CDR3: CASSPRTEGNEQFF
J: TRBJ1-5; V: TRBV6-1; CDR3: CASSDRDRDQPQHF
J: TRBJ1-5; V: TRBV29-1; CDR3: CSVEASGDQPQHF
J: TRBJ1-6; V: TRBV7-9; CDR3: CASSGTGISNSPLHF
J: TRBJ1-6; V: TRBV21-1; CDR3: CASSNGTERALHF
J: TRBJ1-1; V: TRBV7-2; CDR3: CASSPRVFATEAFF
J: TRBJ2-5; V: TRBV7-9; CDR3: CASSLGTSGGTPLETQYF
J: TRBJ1-1; V: TRBV6-2/TRBV6-3; CDR3: CASSPGGANTEAFF
J: TRBJ1-5; V: TRBV19; CDR3: CATAPPRGNQPQHF
J: TRBJ2-3; V: TRBV29-1; CDR3: CSVDGPGQSDTQYF
J: TRBJ2-5; V: TRBV6-5; CDR3: CASRSLGRKTQYF
J: TRBJ2-5; V: TRBV30; CDR3: CAWRRFRETQYF
J: TRBJ1-5; V: TRBV6-5; CDR3: CASSTRTGYSNQPQHF
J: TRBJ1-5; V: TRBV27; CDR3: CASSPGGRGNQPQHF